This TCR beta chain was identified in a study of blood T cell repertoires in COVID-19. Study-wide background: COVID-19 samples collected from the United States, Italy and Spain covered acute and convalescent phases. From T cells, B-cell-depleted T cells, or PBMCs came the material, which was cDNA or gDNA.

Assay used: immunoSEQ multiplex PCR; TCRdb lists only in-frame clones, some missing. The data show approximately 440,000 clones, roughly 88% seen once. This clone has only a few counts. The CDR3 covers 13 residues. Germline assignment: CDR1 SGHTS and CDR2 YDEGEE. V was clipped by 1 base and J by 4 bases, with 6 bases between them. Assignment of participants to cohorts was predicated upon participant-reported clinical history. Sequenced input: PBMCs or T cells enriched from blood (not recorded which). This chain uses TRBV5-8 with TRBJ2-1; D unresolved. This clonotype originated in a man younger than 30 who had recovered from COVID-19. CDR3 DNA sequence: TGTGCCAGCAGCTTGATCTATTACAATGAGCAGTTCTTC. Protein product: CASSLIYYNEQFF.